This T cell receptor (beta chain) is drawn from a study of vaccination and CD4 T cells after COVID-19. As for the study in general: Treatment of control cultures consisted of a CEFX pool, an HIV-1 Nef pool, or no peptide.

This clonotype was seen only a few times. Its target is unknown. This CDR3 has 13 residues. Deletions cut 3 bases from V and 1 base from J, with 6 bases between. Germline-derived CDR1 and CDR2 are MNHEY and SVGEGT. Regarding treatment: roughly 11-day PBMC culture with coronavirus spike peptide pools or control peptides (ViraFEST assay). Under the ViraFEST approach, antigen-specific T cells were expanded with peptide pools and TCRs subsequently sequenced. The Oncomine TCR Beta short-read assay sequenced DNA from cultured CD4+ T cells. Cultured CD4+ T cells were the source of extracted genomic DNA. Using its own MiXCR run on the PCR reads, TCRdb lists one record per CDR3 protein. Here the sample spans about 15,000 distinct CDR3 sequences, 55% to 75% being singletons.

The rearrangement uses TRBV6-2 or TRBV6-3 and TRBJ1-1; D uncertain. Sample: CD4+ T cells from blood, cultured in vitro. This clonotype was obtained from a human donor who had recovered from COVID-19. CDR3 protein: CASSYLANTEAFF. The CDR3 DNA is TGTGCCAGCAGTTATCTGGCGAACACTGAAGCTTTCTTT.